This entry lists 18 T cell receptor beta chains sequenced from one sample in a study of shared clonotypes between healthy human individuals. Only in-frame clones appear in the TCRdb table, and some are missing; sequencing was by immunoSEQ multiplex PCR. The sample records around 750,000 clones, around two thirds being singletons. Sequences were obtained from memory CD4+ T cells sorted from blood. Subset specified: CD45RA-negative fraction. The receptors were sampled from a woman under 40 in good health.

This chain connects TRBV19 to TRBJ1-4; D gene unclear. The V and J ends lost 1 base and 2 bases respectively, with 5 bases between them. The CDR3 runs to 14 residues. Per the germline V gene, CDR1 is LNHDA and CDR2 is SQIVND (reference sequence). Here the CDR3 reads CASSIGVTNEKLFF. The CDR3 coding sequence is TGTGCCAGTAGTATAGGCGTCACTAATGAAAAACTGTTTTTT.

This clone was detected only once. The V gene is TRBV5-1, the J gene TRBJ2-7, with 10 bases aligning to TRBD1. Germline loops: CDR1 SGHRS, CDR2 YFSETQ. The V and J ends lost 3 bases and 4 bases, in that order; junction bases with no gene match: 7. The CDR3 totals 15 residues. CDR3 sequence: CASSYGWGQGYEQYF. DNA of the CDR3: TGCGCCAGCAGCTATGGGTGGGGACAGGGGTACGAGCAGTACTTC.

A word on this clone: The sample contains more than one DNA sequence encoding this CDR3. The chain uses TRBV6-1 and TRBJ2-3; perhaps TRBD2 as D (6 bases). This CDR3 region has 15 residues. Trimming pared 0 bases from V and 4 bases from J, leaving 11 bases between. Germline loops: CDR1 MNHNS, CDR2 SASEGT. CDR3 sequence reads: CASSEASGSPDTQYF. The CDR3 DNA reads as TGTGCCAGCAGTGAAGCAAGCGGGTCCCCAGATACGCAGTATTTT.

The chain joins TRBV7-9 to TRBJ2-2; TRBD2 matches at 8 bases. The CDR3 runs 18 residues. CDR1 and CDR2 from the germline V gene are SEHNR and FQNEAQ (reference sequence). Unmatched junction bases numbered 12, after V lost 3 bases and J lost 3 bases. The CDR3 nucleotides are TGTGCCAGCAGCTTTTTCGCTTTAGCGGGAAGACACACCGGGGAGCTGTTTTTT. The encoded protein is CASSFFALAGRHTGELFF.

The chain employs TRBV5-1 and TRBJ2-7; 7 bases align to TRBD2. Looked up from germline, CDR1 is SGHRS and CDR2 is YFSETQ. With 0 bases clipped from V and 4 bases from J, the junction kept 7 bases outside the gene matches. This CDR3 spans 15 amino acids. CDR3 region: CASSLAGGFEYEQYF. DNA of the CDR3: TGCGCCAGCAGCTTGGCGGGGGGATTCGAGTACGAGCAGTACTTC.

This chain uses TRBV7-3 with TRBJ2-3; 7 bases align to TRBD2. V was pared by 1 base and J by 9 bases, with 10 bases of the junction left unmatched. Germline V gene sequence: CDR1 SGHTA, CDR2 FQGTGA. There are 15 residues in the CDR3. The CDR3 DNA sequence: TGTGCCAGCAGCTTAAATGGCGGGAGTGGAAACACGCAGTATTTT. This codes for CASSLNGGSGNTQYF.

This clone was recorded many times. This rearrangement joins TRBV19 to TRBJ1-1; D is uncertain. V lost 2 bases and J 3 bases, leaving 10 bases between the germline ends. This CDR3 region has 14 residues. The V gene's germline CDR1 is LNHDA and CDR2 SQIVND (reference sequence). The CDR3 nucleotides read TGTGCCAGTAGTATATTCGGCCCCGACACTGAAGCTTTCTTT. Its protein is CASSIFGPDTEAFF. The whole variable domain, filled in from reference TRBV19 and TRBJ1-1, reads DGGITQSPKYLFRKEGQNVTLSCEQNLNHDAMYWYRQDPGQGLRLIYYSQIVNDFQKGDIAEGYSVSREKKESFPLTVTSAQKNPTAFYLCASSIFGPDTEAFFGQGTRLTVV.

CDR3 coding DNA: TGTGCCAGCAGTGTCGACGGGAGCTCCACAGATACGCAGTATTTT. Amino acid sequence: CASSVDGSSTDTQYF. The chain couples TRBV25-1 to TRBJ2-3, with D perhaps TRBD2 (6 bases). Germline-derived CDR1 and CDR2 are MGHDK and SYGVNS. The CDR3 extends over 15 amino acids. V lost 4 bases to trimming and J lost 2 bases, with 13 bases between them.

On this clone: This CDR3 is also generated by other DNA sequences in the sample. V is TRBV5-1 and J is TRBJ2-1; D unclear. V lost 0 bases, J lost 0 bases, and 7 bases lay in between. The CDR3 has 15 amino acids. Germline V gene data show CDR1 as SGHRS and CDR2 as YFSETQ. The CDR3 region is CASSLASGSYNEQFF. CDR3 DNA: TGCGCCAGCAGCTTGGCCAGTGGCTCCTACAATGAGCAGTTCTTC.

The rearrangement uses TRBV6-5 and TRBJ2-1; 8 bases fit TRBD2. From germline, CDR1 is MNHEY and CDR2 SVGAGI. J gave up 6 bases and V 6 bases, and 7 bases lay outside the gene matches. This CDR3 is built from 14 residues. CDR3 loop: CASSPGLEGNEQFF. CDR3 DNA sequence: TGTGCCAGCAGCCCGGGACTAGAAGGCAATGAGCAGTTCTTC.

This chain uses TRBV28 with TRBJ1-1, with unresolved D. CDR1 MDHEN and CDR2 SYDVKM come from the germline V gene. V was cut by 6 bases and J by 1 base, with 18 bases left in between. The CDR3 extends over 16 amino acids. The chain's CDR3 is CASSRRTILENTEAFF. DNA of the CDR3: TGTGCCAGCAGCCGGAGGACCATACTCGAGAACACTGAAGCTTTCTTT.

This chain uses TRBV6-6 with TRBJ2-2; D ambiguous. Trimming cost V 6 bases and J 4 bases, with 12 bases left between them. The CDR3 extends over 14 amino acids. The germline V gene encodes CDR1 MNHNY and CDR2 SVGAGI (reference sequence). CDR3 coding DNA: TGTGCCAGCAGCCCCTTTTCAGGCACCGGGGAGCTGTTTTTT. This encodes CASSPFSGTGELFF.

The V gene is TRBV7-2, the J gene TRBJ1-3, with TRBD1 matching over 8 bases. The CDR3 consists of 14 residues. In germline, CDR1 is SGHTA, CDR2 FQGNSA. J gave up 4 bases and V 4 bases, and 3 bases lay outside the gene matches. The CDR3 region is CASSSGTGGNTIYF. CDR3 in DNA: TGTGCCAGCAGCTCCGGGACAGGCGGAAACACCATATATTTT. Full variable domain (missing parts from reference TRBV7-2 and TRBJ1-3): GAGVSQSPSNKVTEKGKDVELRCDPISGHTALYWYRQSLGQGLEFLIYFQGNSAPDKSGLPSDRFSAERTGGSVSTLTIQRTQQEDSAVYLCASSSGTGGNTIYFGEGSWLTVV.

The chain employs TRBV6-5 and TRBJ1-1; D is uncertain. V lost 4 bases, J lost 1 base, and 13 bases lay in between. The CDR3 contains 15 residues. Germline V lookup: CDR1 MNHEY, CDR2 SVGAGI. The CDR3, as DNA: TGTGCCAGCAGTTTACGGGCATTCCGGAACACTGAAGCTTTCTTT. It encodes CASSLRAFRNTEAFF.

J is TRBJ2-7 and V is TRBV6-5; the match to TRBD1 covers 8 bases. Germline trimming cut 4 bases from V and 3 bases from J; bases unmatched to any gene: 11. Germline CDR1 reads MNHEY; CDR2 reads SVGAGI. The CDR3 totals 16 residues. The CDR3 nucleotides are TGTGCCAGCAGTTCAAGAGGACAGGGCAATCACTACGAGCAGTACTTC. It specifies CASSSRGQGNHYEQYF.

A word on this clone: Other DNA sequences within the sample encode an identical CDR3. The chain recombines TRBV11-2 with TRBJ2-7; TRBD2 matches 7 bases. In germline, CDR1 is SGHAT, CDR2 FQNNGV. Unmatched junction bases numbered 4, after V lost 3 bases and J lost 5 bases. The CDR3 totals 13 residues. DNA for the CDR3: TGTGCCAGCAGCTTCGCGGGAGTGGACGAGCAGTACTTC. Protein: CASSFAGVDEQYF.

This rearrangement joins TRBV10-3 to TRBJ2-3, with D perhaps being TRBD1 or TRBD2 (5 bases each). The CDR3 is 16 residues long. Germline V gives CDR1 ENHRY, CDR2 SYGVKD. The V and J ends lost 5 bases and 6 bases respectively, with 21 bases between them. The CDR3 region has the DNA TGTGCCATCAGTACCTCCGGGACCGGCTTCTATGATACGCAGTATTTT. Protein: CAISTSGTGFYDTQYF.

This clone was observed at least ten times. This chain joins TRBV6-5 and TRBJ1-3, with D perhaps matching TRBD1 (6 bases). This CDR3 region has 14 residues. The germline gives CDR1 MNHEY, CDR2 SVGAGI. V was cut by 6 bases and J by 0 bases, with 9 bases left in between. The CDR3 DNA reads TGTGCCAGCAGATGGGACAACTCTGGAAACACCATATATTTT. Protein product: CASRWDNSGNTIYF.